This T cell receptor (beta chain) is from a study of regulatory T cells in long-lasting Graves disease. As for the study in general: For under 3 months, newly diagnosed Graves' patients had been taking antithyroid drugs.

This clonotype was seen a few times. What it binds is unknown. V dropped 6 bases and J dropped 6; count of bases not matched to a gene: 6. Looked up from germline, CDR1 is LNHDA and CDR2 is SQIVND (reference sequence). This CDR3 spans 13 amino acids. Assembly of TCR beta libraries relied on iRepertoire HTBI primers together with Arm-PCR of CDR3 regions. TCRdb re-called the multiplex PCR reads with MiXCR, one entry per CDR3 protein. The sample has 360,000 or so distinct CDR3 sequences; approximately 12% are singletons. The sample's time point: newly diagnosed GD, antithyroid drugs for less than 3 months. The TCR library was made from RNA that had been extracted from PBMCs in TRIzol. Regarding the study as a whole: Those with persistent Graves' had less TCR diversity than newly diagnosed patients. Tissue studied was limited to peripheral blood, excluding thyroid tissue.

A further study also used this sample, focusing on T cells in Graves' hyperthyroidism and ophthalmopathy. That study adds: Also found in blood were most expanded thyroid clonotypes above 0.001.

The clonotype originates from a woman under 30 with Graves disease. The rearrangement links TRBV19 to TRBJ2-7; the match to TRBD1 covers 9 bases. The material sequenced was peripheral blood mononuclear cells (PBMCs), taken at new diagnosis, from a patient treated with antithyroid drugs. The CDR3 protein is CASRRTGESEQYF. The CDR3 DNA follows: TGTGCCAGTAGAAGGACAGGGGAATCCGAGCAGTACTTC.